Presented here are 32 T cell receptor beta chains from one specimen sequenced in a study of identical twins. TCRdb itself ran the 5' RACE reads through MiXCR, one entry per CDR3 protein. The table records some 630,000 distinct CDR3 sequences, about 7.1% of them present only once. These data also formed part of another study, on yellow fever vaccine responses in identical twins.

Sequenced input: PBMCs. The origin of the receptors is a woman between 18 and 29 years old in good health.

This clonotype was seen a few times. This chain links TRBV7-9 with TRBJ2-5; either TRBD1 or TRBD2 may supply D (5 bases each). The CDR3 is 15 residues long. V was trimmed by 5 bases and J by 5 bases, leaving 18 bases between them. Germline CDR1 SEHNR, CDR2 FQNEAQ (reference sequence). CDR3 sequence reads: CASSQTGTPGETQYF. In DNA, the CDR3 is TGTGCCAGCAGCCAAACCGGGACCCCCGGGGAGACCCAGTACTTC.

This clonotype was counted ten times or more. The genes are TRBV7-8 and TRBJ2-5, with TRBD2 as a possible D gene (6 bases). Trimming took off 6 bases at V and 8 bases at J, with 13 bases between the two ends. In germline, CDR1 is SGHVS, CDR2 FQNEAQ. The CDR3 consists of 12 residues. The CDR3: CASSPEEGTQYF. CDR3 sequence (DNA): TGTGCCAGCAGTCCTGAGGAGGGAACCCAGTACTTC.

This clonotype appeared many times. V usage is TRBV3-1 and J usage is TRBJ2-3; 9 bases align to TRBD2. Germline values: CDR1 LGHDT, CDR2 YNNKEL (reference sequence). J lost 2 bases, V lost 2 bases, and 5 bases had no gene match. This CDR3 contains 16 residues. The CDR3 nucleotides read TGTGCCAGCAGCCAACGCCTAGCGGGGTTCACAGATACGCAGTATTTT. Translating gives CASSQRLAGFTDTQYF.

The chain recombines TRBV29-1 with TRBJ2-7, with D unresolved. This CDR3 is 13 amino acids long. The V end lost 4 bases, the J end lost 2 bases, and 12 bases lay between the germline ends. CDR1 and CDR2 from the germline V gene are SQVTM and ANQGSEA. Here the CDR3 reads CSVGRQRPYEQYF. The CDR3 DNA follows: TGCAGCGTTGGGCGCCAGCGTCCCTACGAGCAGTACTTC.

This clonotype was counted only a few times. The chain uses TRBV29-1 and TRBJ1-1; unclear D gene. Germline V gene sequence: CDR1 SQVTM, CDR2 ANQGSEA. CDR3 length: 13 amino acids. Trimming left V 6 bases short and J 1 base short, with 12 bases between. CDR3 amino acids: CSVESGENTEAFF. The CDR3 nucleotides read TGCAGCGTCGAATCCGGGGAGAACACTGAAGCTTTCTTT.

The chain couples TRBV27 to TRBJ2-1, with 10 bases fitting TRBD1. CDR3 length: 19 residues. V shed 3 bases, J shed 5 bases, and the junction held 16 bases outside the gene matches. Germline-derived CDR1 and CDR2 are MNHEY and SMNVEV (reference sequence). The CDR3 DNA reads TGTGCCAGCAGTTTTACCGGGACAGGGGACCCTACACATAACAATGAGCAGTTCTTC. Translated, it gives CASSFTGTGDPTHNNEQFF.

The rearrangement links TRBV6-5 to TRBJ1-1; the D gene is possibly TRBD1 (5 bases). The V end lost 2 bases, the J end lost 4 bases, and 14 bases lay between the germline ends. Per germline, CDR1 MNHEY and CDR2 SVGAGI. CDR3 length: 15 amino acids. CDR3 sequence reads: CASSYGGDEGTEAFF. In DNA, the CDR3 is TGTGCCAGCAGTTACGGAGGGGATGAGGGCACTGAAGCTTTCTTT.

The CDR3: CASRPKTGGRNEQFF. CDR3 in DNA: TGTGCCAGCAGGCCAAAGACAGGGGGCCGGAATGAGCAGTTCTTC. The gene calls are TRBV12-3 or TRBV12-4 and TRBJ2-1; the match to TRBD1 covers 10 bases. The ends lost 6 bases at V and 7 bases at J; junction bases unmatched: 9. This CDR3 is built from 15 residues.

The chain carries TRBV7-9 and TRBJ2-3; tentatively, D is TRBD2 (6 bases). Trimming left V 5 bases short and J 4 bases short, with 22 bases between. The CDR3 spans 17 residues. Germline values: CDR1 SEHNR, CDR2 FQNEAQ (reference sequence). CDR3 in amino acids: CASSRPVGRGGADTQYF. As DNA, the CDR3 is TGTGCCAGCAGCAGGCCGGTTGGACGGGGAGGCGCAGATACGCAGTATTTT.

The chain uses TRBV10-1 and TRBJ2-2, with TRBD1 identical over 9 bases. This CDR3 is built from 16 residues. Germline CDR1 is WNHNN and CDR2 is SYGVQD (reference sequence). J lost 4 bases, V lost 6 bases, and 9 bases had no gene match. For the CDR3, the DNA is TGCGCCAGCAGCCCCGACAGGGGGGGACTCACCGGGGAGCTGTTTTTT. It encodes CASSPDRGGLTGELFF.

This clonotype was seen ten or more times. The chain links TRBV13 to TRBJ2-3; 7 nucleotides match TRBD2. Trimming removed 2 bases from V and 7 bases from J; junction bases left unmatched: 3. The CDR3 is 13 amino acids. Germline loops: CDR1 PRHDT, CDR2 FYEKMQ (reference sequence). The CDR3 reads CASSLREGHTQYF. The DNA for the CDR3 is TGTGCCAGCAGCTTAAGGGAGGGCCATACGCAGTATTTT. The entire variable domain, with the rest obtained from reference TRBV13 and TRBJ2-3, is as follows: AAGVIQSPRHLIKEKRETATLKCYPIPRHDTVYWYQQGPGQDPQFLISFYEKMQSDKGSIPDRFSAQQFSDYHSELNMSSLELGDSALYFCASSLREGHTQYFGPGTRLTVL.

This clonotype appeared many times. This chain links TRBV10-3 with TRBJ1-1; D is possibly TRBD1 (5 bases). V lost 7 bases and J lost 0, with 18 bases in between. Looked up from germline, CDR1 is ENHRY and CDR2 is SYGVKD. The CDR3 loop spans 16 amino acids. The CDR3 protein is CAINRFDSRMNTEAFF. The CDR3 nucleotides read TGTGCCATCAACCGATTCGACAGTCGCATGAACACTGAAGCTTTCTTT.

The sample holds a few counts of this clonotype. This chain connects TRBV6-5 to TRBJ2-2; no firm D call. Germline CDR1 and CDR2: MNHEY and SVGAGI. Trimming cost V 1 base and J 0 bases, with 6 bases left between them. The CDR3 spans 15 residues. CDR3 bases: TGTGCCAGCAGTTACTTGCGGTCGAACACCGGGGAGCTGTTTTTT. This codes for CASSYLRSNTGELFF.

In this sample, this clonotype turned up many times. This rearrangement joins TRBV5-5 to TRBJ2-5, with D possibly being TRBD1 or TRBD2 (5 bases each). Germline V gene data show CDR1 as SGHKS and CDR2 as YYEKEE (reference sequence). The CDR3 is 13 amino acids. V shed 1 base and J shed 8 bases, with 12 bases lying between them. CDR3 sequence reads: CASSLRDHKTQYF. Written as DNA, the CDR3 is TGTGCCAGCAGCTTGAGGGACCACAAAACCCAGTACTTC.

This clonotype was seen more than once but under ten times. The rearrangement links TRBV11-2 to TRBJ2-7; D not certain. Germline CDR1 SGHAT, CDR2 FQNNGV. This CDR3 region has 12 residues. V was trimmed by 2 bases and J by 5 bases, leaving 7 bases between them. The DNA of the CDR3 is TGTGCCAGCAGCTTATGGGGTAACGAGCAGTACGTC. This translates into CASSLWGNEQYV.

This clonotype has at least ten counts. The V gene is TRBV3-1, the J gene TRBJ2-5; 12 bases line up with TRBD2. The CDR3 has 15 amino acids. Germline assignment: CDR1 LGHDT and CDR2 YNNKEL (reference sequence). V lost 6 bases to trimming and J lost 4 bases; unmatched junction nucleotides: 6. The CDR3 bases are TGTGCCAGCAGGGCTAGCGGGGGGGCCGTAGAGACCCAGTACTTC. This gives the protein CASRASGGAVETQYF.

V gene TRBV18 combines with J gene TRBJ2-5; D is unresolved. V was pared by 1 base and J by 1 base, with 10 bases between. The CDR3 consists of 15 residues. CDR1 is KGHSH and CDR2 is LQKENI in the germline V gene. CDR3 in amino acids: CASSPRSGSQETQYF. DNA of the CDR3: TGTGCCAGCTCACCACGCTCCGGCAGCCAAGAGACCCAGTACTTC.

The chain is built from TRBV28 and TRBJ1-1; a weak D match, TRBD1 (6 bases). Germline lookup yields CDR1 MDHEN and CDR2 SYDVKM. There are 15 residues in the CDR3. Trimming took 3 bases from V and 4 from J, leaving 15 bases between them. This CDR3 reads CASSFISGGGTEAFF. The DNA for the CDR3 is TGTGCCAGCAGTTTTATATCCGGGGGCGGCACTGAAGCTTTCTTT.

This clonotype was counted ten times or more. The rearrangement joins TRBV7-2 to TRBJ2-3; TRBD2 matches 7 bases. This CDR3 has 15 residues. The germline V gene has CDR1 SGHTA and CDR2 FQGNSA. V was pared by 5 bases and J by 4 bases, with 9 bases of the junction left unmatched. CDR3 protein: CASSSAGLAADTQYF. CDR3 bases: TGTGCCAGCAGCAGCGCCGGGCTAGCGGCAGATACGCAGTATTTT.

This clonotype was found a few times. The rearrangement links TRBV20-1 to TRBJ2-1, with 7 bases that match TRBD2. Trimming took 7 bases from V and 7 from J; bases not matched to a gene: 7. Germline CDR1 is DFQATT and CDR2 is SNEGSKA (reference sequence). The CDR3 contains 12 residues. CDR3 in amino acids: CSGGEGMNEQFF. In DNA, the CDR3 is TGCAGTGGGGGGGAGGGTATGAATGAGCAGTTCTTC.

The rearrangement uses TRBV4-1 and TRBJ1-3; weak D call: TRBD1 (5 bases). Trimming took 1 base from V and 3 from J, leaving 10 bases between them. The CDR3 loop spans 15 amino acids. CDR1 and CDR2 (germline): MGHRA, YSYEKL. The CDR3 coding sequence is TGCGCCAGCAGCCAAGTTGTAGGGGTTGGAAACACCATATATTTT. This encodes CASSQVVGVGNTIYF.

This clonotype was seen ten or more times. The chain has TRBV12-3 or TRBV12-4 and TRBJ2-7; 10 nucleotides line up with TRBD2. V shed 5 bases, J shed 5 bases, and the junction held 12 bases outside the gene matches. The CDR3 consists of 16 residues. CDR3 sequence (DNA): TGTGCCAGCAGTCCCGTAAAAGCGGGAGGGCCCCACGAGCAGTACTTC. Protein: CASSPVKAGGPHEQYF.

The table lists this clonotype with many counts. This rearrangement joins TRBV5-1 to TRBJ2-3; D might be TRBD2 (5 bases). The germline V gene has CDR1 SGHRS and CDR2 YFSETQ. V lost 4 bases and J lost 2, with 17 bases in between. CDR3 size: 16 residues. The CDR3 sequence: CASSPGERWDTDTQYF. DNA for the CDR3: TGCGCCAGCAGCCCCGGGGAGCGTTGGGACACAGATACGCAGTATTTT. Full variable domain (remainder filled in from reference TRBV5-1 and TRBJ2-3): KAGVTQTPRYLIKTRGQQVTLSCSPISGHRSVSWYQQTPGQGLQFLFEYFSETQRNKGNFPGRFSGRQFSNSRSEMNVSTLELGDSALYLCASSPGERWDTDTQYFGPGTRLTVL.

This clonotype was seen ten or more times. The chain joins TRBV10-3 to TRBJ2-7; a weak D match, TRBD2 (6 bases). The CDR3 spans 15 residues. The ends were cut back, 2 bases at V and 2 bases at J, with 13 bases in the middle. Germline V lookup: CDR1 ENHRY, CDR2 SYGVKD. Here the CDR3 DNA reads TGTGCCATCAGTGAGGGGGCTAGCGTCGCCTACGAGCAGTACTTC. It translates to CAISEGASVAYEQYF.

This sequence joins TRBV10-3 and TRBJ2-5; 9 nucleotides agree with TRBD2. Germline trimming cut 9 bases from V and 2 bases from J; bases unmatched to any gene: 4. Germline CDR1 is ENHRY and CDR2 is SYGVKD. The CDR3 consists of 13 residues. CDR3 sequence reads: CAITSGHQETQYF. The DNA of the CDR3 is TGTGCCATTACTAGCGGGCATCAAGAGACCCAGTACTTC.

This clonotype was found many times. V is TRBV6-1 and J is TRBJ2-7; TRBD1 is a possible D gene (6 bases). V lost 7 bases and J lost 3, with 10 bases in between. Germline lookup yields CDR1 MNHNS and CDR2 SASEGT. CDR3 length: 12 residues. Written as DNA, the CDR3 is TGTGCCAGCAAGGGGGTTCTCTACGAGCAGTACGTC. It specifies CASKGVLYEQYV.

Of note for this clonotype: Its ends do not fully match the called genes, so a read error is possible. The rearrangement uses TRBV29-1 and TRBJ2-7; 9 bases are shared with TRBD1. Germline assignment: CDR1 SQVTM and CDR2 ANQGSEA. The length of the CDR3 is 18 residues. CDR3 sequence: CSVEIPISQGANSYEQYF. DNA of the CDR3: TGCAGCGTTGAAATACCTATATCACAGGGGGCTAACTCCTACGAACAGTACTTC.

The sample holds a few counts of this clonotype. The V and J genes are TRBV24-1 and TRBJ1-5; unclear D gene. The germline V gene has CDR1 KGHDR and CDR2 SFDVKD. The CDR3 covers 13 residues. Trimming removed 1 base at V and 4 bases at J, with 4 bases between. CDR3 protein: CATSDFSNQPQHF. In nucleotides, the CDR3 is TGTGCCACCAGTGATTTCTCGAATCAGCCCCAGCATTTT.

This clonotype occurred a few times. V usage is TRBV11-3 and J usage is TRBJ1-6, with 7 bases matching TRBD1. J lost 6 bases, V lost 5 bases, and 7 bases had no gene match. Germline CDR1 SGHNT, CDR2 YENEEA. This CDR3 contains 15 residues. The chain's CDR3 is CASSQTGQPNSPLHF. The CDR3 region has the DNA TGTGCCAGCAGCCAGACGGGACAGCCTAATTCACCCCTCCACTTT.

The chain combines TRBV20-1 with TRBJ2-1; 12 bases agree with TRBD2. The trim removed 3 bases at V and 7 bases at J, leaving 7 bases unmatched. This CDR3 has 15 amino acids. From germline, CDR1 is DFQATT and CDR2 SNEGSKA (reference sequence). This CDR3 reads CSASGASGGANEQFF. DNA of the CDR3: TGCAGTGCTAGTGGGGCTAGCGGGGGGGCGAATGAGCAGTTCTTC.

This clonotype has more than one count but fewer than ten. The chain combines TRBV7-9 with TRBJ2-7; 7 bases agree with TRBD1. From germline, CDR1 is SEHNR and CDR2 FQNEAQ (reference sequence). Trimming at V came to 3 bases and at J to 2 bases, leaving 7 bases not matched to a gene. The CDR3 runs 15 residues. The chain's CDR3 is CASSFPGQATYEQYF. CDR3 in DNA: TGTGCCAGCAGCTTCCCTGGACAGGCGACCTACGAGCAGTACTTC.

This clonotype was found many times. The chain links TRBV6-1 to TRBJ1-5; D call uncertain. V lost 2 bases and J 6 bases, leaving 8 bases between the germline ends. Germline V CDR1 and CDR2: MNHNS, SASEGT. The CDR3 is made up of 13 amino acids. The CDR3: CASSEQIRQPQHF. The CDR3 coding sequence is TGTGCCAGCAGTGAACAGATCCGTCAGCCCCAGCATTTT.